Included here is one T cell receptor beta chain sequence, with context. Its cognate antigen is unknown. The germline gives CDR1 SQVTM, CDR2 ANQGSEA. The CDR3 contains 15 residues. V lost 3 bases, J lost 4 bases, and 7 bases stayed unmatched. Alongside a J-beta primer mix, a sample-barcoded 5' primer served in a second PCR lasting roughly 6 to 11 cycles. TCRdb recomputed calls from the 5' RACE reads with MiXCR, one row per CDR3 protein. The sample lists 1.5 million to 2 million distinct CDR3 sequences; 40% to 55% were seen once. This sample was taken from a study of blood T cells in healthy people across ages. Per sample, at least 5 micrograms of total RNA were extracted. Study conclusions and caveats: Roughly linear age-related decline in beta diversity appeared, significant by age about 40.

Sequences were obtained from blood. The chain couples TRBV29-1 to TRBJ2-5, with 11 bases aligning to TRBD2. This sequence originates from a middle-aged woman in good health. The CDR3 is CSVEASGGRGETQYF. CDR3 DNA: TGCAGCGTTGAGGCTAGCGGGGGGCGAGGAGAGACCCAGTACTTC.